The T cell receptor beta chain described here comes from a study of T cell changes during pregnancy in multiple sclerosis. The protocol was immunoSEQ multiplex PCR, while the TCRdb copy is restricted to in-frame clones and leaves out a portion. The table has around 80,000 clones, around 94% seen once. The CDR3 sequence is 11 residues long. CDR1 and CDR2 from the germline V gene are SQVTM and ANQGSEA. Trimming shortened V by 8 bases and J by 6 bases, and 13 bases separated the two germline ends. The material was peripheral blood, obtained in the second trimester of pregnancy. This sequence originates from a female donor in good health, enrolled as a control in a pregnancy study. The V gene is TRBV29-1, the J gene TRBJ1-1; no clear D. The CDR3 coding sequence is TGCAGCATATCTTCCCAGGCTGAAGCTTTCTTT. Protein: CSISSQAEAFF.